This T cell receptor (beta chain) was identified during a study of CD8 T cells in ankylosing spondylitis. This clonotype was seen a handful of times. The CDR3 extends over 14 amino acids. The V and J ends lost 0 bases and 2 bases respectively, with 4 bases between them. Researchers built TCR beta libraries using quantitative 5'-RACE with molecular barcodes. TCRdb recomputed calls from the 5' RACE reads with MiXCR, one row per CDR3 protein. The table lists 100,000 or so distinct CDR3 sequences, 20% to 30% of them singletons. The receptor was isolated from a male donor with ankylosing spondylitis. Sequenced input: synovial fluid, either unsorted or a sorted T cell fraction (not recorded which). The rearrangement joins TRBV12-3 or TRBV12-4 to TRBJ2-2; no clear D. The CDR3 spells CASSLADNTGELFF. Written as DNA, the CDR3 is TGTGCCAGCAGTTTAGCAGATAACACCGGGGAGCTGTTTTTT.